The 15 T cell receptor beta chains in this list originate from one sample, sequenced in a study of T-cell reconstitution after alpha-beta-depleted transplantation in children. Unique molecular identifiers featured in how the TCRbeta library was prepared. TCRdb fed the PCR reads into MiXCR, producing one record per CDR3 protein. This table has roughly 420,000 distinct CDR3 sequences, roughly 17% appearing once. Sequenced material: PBMCs, mostly from graft donor cells, taken 360 days after TCRalphabeta/CD19-depleted stem cell transplant. Receptor source: a boy in the first two years of life who had a stem cell transplant for Wiskott-Aldrich syndrome, so the T cells may come from the graft donor.

The rearrangement joins TRBV12-3 or TRBV12-4 to TRBJ1-2; 8 positions match TRBD1. The V gene end was trimmed by 6 bases and the J gene end by 8 bases; junction bases not matched to a gene: 5. This CDR3 region has 12 residues. This chain's CDR3 is CASSGQGRGYTF. DNA of the CDR3: TGTGCCAGCAGCGGACAGGGAAGAGGCTACACCTTC.

This clonotype has a count of ten or more. The chain recombines TRBV12-5 with TRBJ1-5; unclear D gene. CDR1 is LGHNT and CDR2 is FRNRAP in the germline V gene. V was trimmed by 4 bases and J by 5 bases, leaving 6 bases between them. The CDR3 loop spans 12 amino acids. CDR3 region: CASGSGDQPQHF. The CDR3 DNA is TGTGCTAGTGGTTCAGGAGATCAGCCCCAGCATTTT.

Only a few counts were recorded for this clonotype. The chain links TRBV9 to TRBJ2-2; D not resolved. CDR1 SGDLS and CDR2 YYNGEE come from the germline V gene. V was trimmed by 1 base and J by 4 bases, leaving 5 bases between them. The CDR3 is made up of 13 amino acids. This CDR3 is CASSVRVTGELFF. The CDR3 DNA follows: TGTGCCAGCAGCGTAAGGGTCACCGGGGAGCTGTTTTTT.

The sample holds a few counts of this clonotype. This rearrangement joins TRBV10-3 to TRBJ2-2; D is unresolved. CDR3 length: 15 residues. Trimming removed 0 bases at V and 6 bases at J, with 11 bases between. Per germline, CDR1 ENHRY and CDR2 SYGVKD. The CDR3 DNA reads TGTGCCATCAGTGAGTCTCTCGGCTCGCCCGGGGAGCTGTTTTTT. It translates to CAISESLGSPGELFF.

V and J are TRBV19 and TRBJ2-1; 10 bases fit TRBD1. CDR1 and CDR2 from the germline V gene are LNHDA and SQIVND (reference sequence). The CDR3 consists of 16 residues. The ends lost 8 bases at V and 7 bases at J; junction bases unmatched: 14. This CDR3 reads CASALPGTGVRNEQFF. CDR3 nucleotide sequence: TGTGCCAGTGCCCTTCCCGGGACAGGGGTGAGAAATGAGCAGTTCTTC.

At least ten counts were recorded for this clonotype. V is TRBV4-1 and J is TRBJ1-1; possible D gene TRBD1, 5 bases. V gave up 1 base and J gave up 0 bases, with 15 bases separating them. Per the germline V gene, CDR1 is MGHRA and CDR2 is YSYEKL. The CDR3 totals 17 residues. The CDR3 reads CASSQVRWGVMNTEAFF. For the CDR3, the DNA is TGCGCCAGCAGCCAAGTTCGATGGGGGGTTATGAACACTGAAGCTTTCTTT.

This clonotype was counted ten times or more. The V call is TRBV12-3 or TRBV12-4, the J call TRBJ2-7; 16 bases line up with TRBD2. This CDR3 has 15 amino acids. Trimming took 5 bases from V and 9 from J; bases not matched to a gene: 7. CDR3 residues: CASSSKGLAGGMQYF. DNA for the CDR3: TGTGCCAGCAGTAGCAAGGGACTAGCGGGGGGGATGCAGTACTTC.

This clonotype came up a few times. The chain carries TRBV3-1 and TRBJ1-5; D gene uncertain. Trimming removed 3 bases at V and 5 bases at J, with 8 bases between. This CDR3 contains 13 residues. CDR1 is LGHDT and CDR2 is YNNKEL in the germline V gene (reference sequence). DNA of the CDR3: TGTGCCAGCAGCCAGGATAGTCATCAGCCCCAGCATTTT. Translated: CASSQDSHQPQHF.

This clonotype was counted a few times. The chain links TRBV5-1 to TRBJ2-7, with no clear D. The CDR3 loop spans 15 amino acids. Germline V gene lookup returns CDR1 SGHRS and CDR2 YFSETQ. V lost 4 bases, J lost 2 bases, and 16 bases lay in between. This CDR3 reads CASSLTSHLAYEQYF. DNA of the CDR3: TGCGCCAGCAGCCTTACATCCCATCTGGCCTACGAGCAGTACTTC.

This clonotype was seen more than once but under ten times. The chain couples TRBV20-1 to TRBJ2-1, with 7 bases fitting TRBD1. This CDR3 is 17 amino acids long. CDR1 and CDR2 from the germline V gene are DFQATT and SNEGSKA (reference sequence). With 6 bases clipped from V and 3 bases from J, the junction kept 17 bases outside the gene matches. CDR3 in amino acids: CSARDKGASSNYNEQFF. CDR3 DNA: TGCAGTGCCCGAGATAAGGGGGCCAGTTCAAACTACAATGAGCAGTTCTTC.

This clonotype is a singleton in its sample. The chain joins TRBV30 to TRBJ2-5; a weak D match, TRBD2 (6 bases). CDR1 is GTSNPN and CDR2 is SVGIG in the germline V gene (reference sequence). The CDR3 runs 12 residues. V lost 5 bases and J lost 11, with 18 bases in between. Here the CDR3 DNA reads TGTGCCTGGGCGTTCGGAGGGGTGGAGCAGTACTTC. Encoded protein: CAWAFGGVEQYF.

This clonotype was counted many times. V and J are TRBV24-1 and TRBJ1-5; TRBD1 is a possible D gene (6 bases). CDR1 is KGHDR and CDR2 is SFDVKD in the germline V gene. There are 14 residues in the CDR3. The V end was cut by 2 bases, the J end by 7 bases, with 11 bases between. In DNA, the CDR3 is TGTGCCACCAGTGATTCAAGGGGGGGCCAGCCCCAGCATTTT. This codes for CATSDSRGGQPQHF.

This clonotype turned up a few times. V and J are TRBV6-5 and TRBJ2-7, with D perhaps TRBD2 (6 bases). The germline V gene has CDR1 MNHEY and CDR2 SVGAGI. V shed 11 bases and J shed 0 bases, with 14 bases lying between them. The CDR3 runs to 13 residues. CDR3 nucleotides: TGTGCCGCGGGGCGGATAAGCTCCTACGAGCAGTACTTC. Its protein is CAAGRISSYEQYF.

The J gene is TRBJ2-5, the V gene TRBV9; TRBD2 agrees at 10 bases. CDR1 is SGDLS, CDR2 YYNGEE, per germline. Trimming removed 0 bases from V and 5 bases from J; junction bases left unmatched: 7. This CDR3 has 16 residues. The CDR3 region has the DNA TGTGCCAGCAGCGTAGGGAGCACTAGCGGGACTGAGACCCAGTACTTC. Translating it yields CASSVGSTSGTETQYF.

This clonotype was observed a few times. The chain combines TRBV20-1 with TRBJ2-3; D gene unclear. This CDR3 is built from 13 residues. Germline V gene lookup returns CDR1 DFQATT and CDR2 SNEGSKA (reference sequence). V dropped 2 bases and J dropped 1 base, with 7 bases sitting between them. The CDR3 DNA sequence: TGCAGTGCTAGAAACGTTCGCACAGATACGCAGTATTTT. This gives the protein CSARNVRTDTQYF.